The clone carrying this T cell receptor (beta chain) was observed once. Its antigen is not known. This sample is part of a study of T cell responses to AZD1222 COVID-19 vaccine. Broader study findings: At study baseline, merely several AZD1222 recipients were seropositive. An increase in Spike-specific TCR breadth and depth was observed after two AZD1222 doses. Among vaccine-associated CD4 TCRs, coverage spanned spike, with dominance at 160-218 and 743-854. White British people made up most donors, females outnumbered males, and clonal diversity was possibly underestimated.

Trimming left V 5 bases short and J 2 bases short, with 21 bases between. Germline loops: CDR1 KGHSH, CDR2 LQKENI. This CDR3 region has 17 residues. Here immunoSEQ multiplex PCR was the method, and the copy in TCRdb shows in-frame clones only, minus some. The sample holds fewer than 200,000 clones; 85% to 95% are singletons and the top ten take over 9.5%. V usage is TRBV18 and J usage is TRBJ1-1, with D maybe TRBD1 (5 bases). The source is an adult in good health. The sequencing used peripheral blood, collected on day 0 of AZD1222 vaccination. CDR3 DNA sequence: TGTGCCAGCTCAAAAGGGGATATTTCGTCCTTCAACACTGAAGCTTTCTTT. Amino acids: CASSKGDISSFNTEAFF.